The 32 T cell receptor beta chains listed next were all sequenced from one sample in a study of CD8+CD57+ T cells in acquired aplastic anemia. TCR beta VDJ combinations and CDR3 sequences were profiled from genomic DNA. TCRdb redid the calling of the reads with MiXCR, one entry per CDR3 protein. The sample lists about 210,000 distinct CDR3 sequences, over 55% seen once, with over 25% in the top ten. Sequencing was done on a sample of sorted CD4+, CD8+, or CD8+CD57+ T cells (not recorded which) from PBMCs. The receptors originated from a human donor in good health.

This chain uses TRBV4-1 with TRBJ2-5; perhaps D is TRBD1 or TRBD2 (5 bases each). Between the trimmed V and J ends, which lost 6 bases and 11 bases, there was a span of 10 bases. This CDR3 has 10 amino acids. Germline V gives CDR1 MGHRA, CDR2 YSYEKL. The CDR3 reads CASRGDGQYF. The CDR3 DNA reads as TGCGCCAGCAGGGGGGACGGACAGTACTTC.

The CDR3 sequence: CSASSLLAGGPVEQYF. CDR3 sequence (DNA): TGCAGTGCCAGCAGCCTTCTAGCGGGAGGGCCCGTCGAGCAGTACTTC. The J gene is TRBJ2-7, the V gene TRBV20-1; 12 bases agree with TRBD2. J was trimmed by 6 bases and V by 6 bases; bases with no gene match: 15. Germline assignment: CDR1 DFQATT and CDR2 SNEGSKA (reference sequence). The CDR3 sequence is 16 residues long.

This clonotype has ten or more counts. The CDR3: CASSLVWIDAYNEQFF. For the CDR3, the DNA is TGTGCCAGCAGTTTAGTGTGGATAGATGCGTACAATGAGCAGTTCTTC. This sequence joins TRBV12-3 or TRBV12-4 and TRBJ2-1; D unclear. Trimming shortened V by 1 base and J by 4 bases, and 14 bases separated the two germline ends. There are 16 residues in the CDR3.

The chain carries TRBV27 and TRBJ2-7; D gene unclear. The V gene's germline CDR1 is MNHEY and CDR2 SMNVEV (reference sequence). Trimming took off 3 bases at V and 3 bases at J, with 9 bases between the two ends. This CDR3 spans 13 amino acids. CDR3 DNA sequence: TGTGCCAGCAGTTTTAGGTCCGACTACGAGCAGTACTTC. Protein: CASSFRSDYEQYF.

This rearrangement joins TRBV28 to TRBJ1-1; D call uncertain. CDR3 length: 15 amino acids. V was cut by 6 bases and J by 1 base, with 15 bases left in between. CDR1 MDHEN and CDR2 SYDVKM come from the germline V gene. As DNA, the CDR3 is TGTGCCAGCAGAGTTTCCCGGTCAGGGAACACTGAAGCTTTCTTT. Its translation is CASRVSRSGNTEAFF.

V and J are TRBV11-3 and TRBJ2-7; 11 nucleotides agree with TRBD1. CDR3 length: 14 amino acids. V was pared by 3 bases and J by 4 bases, with 2 bases of the junction left unmatched. The V gene's germline CDR1 is SGHNT and CDR2 YENEEA. CDR3 in amino acids: CASSFRDRGYEQYF. CDR3 nucleotides: TGTGCCAGCAGCTTCCGGGACAGGGGGTACGAGCAGTACTTC.

The CDR3 bases are TGTGCCAGCAGACGGGACCGCTCGTGGAGGGAGTACTTC. Protein sequence: CASRRDRSWREYF. The rearrangement uses TRBV12-3 or TRBV12-4 and TRBJ2-7; D is perhaps TRBD2 (6 bases). CDR3 length equals 13 residues. The V and J ends lost 6 bases and 11 bases respectively, with 20 bases between them.

The CDR3 loop reads CASSPGSGADYGYTF. The CDR3 nucleotides read TGTGCCAGCTCACCAGGTTCCGGGGCTGATTATGGCTACACCTTC. The chain is built from TRBV18 and TRBJ1-2; D possibly corresponds to TRBD1 (5 bases). Trimming stripped 2 bases from V and 5 bases from J, with 15 bases between. The CDR3 length is 15 residues. The germline CDR1 and CDR2 sequences are KGHSH and LQKENI.

Many counts were recorded for this clonotype. V and J are TRBV7-9 and TRBJ1-5; D is uncertain. V was cut by 5 bases and J by 5 bases, with 10 bases left in between. Germline V CDR1 and CDR2: SEHNR, FQNEAQ (reference sequence). The CDR3 spans 13 residues. CDR3 loop: CASSLGFDQPQHF. CDR3 nucleotide sequence: TGTGCCAGCAGCCTAGGGTTTGATCAGCCCCAGCATTTT.

The chain carries TRBV19 and TRBJ1-5, with a weak D call TRBD1 (5 bases). Germline loops: CDR1 LNHDA, CDR2 SQIVND (reference sequence). The CDR3 spans 15 residues. V was clipped by 8 bases and J by 4 bases, with 18 bases between them. The CDR3 DNA reads TGTGCCAGTGCCCTATACCGACAGCCTAATCAGCCCCAGCATTTT. This translates into CASALYRQPNQPQHF.

There are a few counts of this clonotype. This sequence joins TRBV28 and TRBJ2-3, with a tentative D call TRBD2 (5 bases). The CDR3 runs to 14 residues. Trimming left V 8 bases short and J 1 base short, with 13 bases between. The germline V gene has CDR1 MDHEN and CDR2 SYDVKM. This CDR3 reads CASRRNRGTDTQYF. In nucleotides, the CDR3 is TGTGCCAGCCGGAGGAATCGGGGCACAGATACGCAGTATTTT.

Many counts were recorded for this clonotype. The genes are TRBV24-1 and TRBJ1-2, with 12 bases aligning to TRBD1. Per the germline V gene, CDR1 is KGHDR and CDR2 is SFDVKD. V lost 5 bases and J lost 3; bases outside the gene matches: 9. This CDR3 contains 17 residues. CDR3 loop: CATSARGQGAKDYGYTF. The DNA of the CDR3 is TGTGCCACCAGTGCTAGGGGACAGGGGGCGAAAGACTATGGCTACACCTTC.

The sample holds a few counts of this clonotype. The rearrangement links TRBV13 to TRBJ1-5; TRBD1 agrees at 7 bases. The germline gives CDR1 PRHDT, CDR2 FYEKMQ (reference sequence). Trimming at V came to 4 bases and at J to 12 bases, leaving 9 bases not matched to a gene. The CDR3 has 13 amino acids. For the CDR3, the DNA is TGTGCCAGCAGCTCGGGACAGAGGGGGCTCCAGCATTTT. Residues: CASSSGQRGLQHF.

DNA of the CDR3: TGTGCCACCTCGACCTCCGCGGGGACCCAGTACTTC. This sequence encodes CATSTSAGTQYF. This chain connects TRBV19 to TRBJ2-5; possible D gene TRBD2, 5 bases. CDR3 length equals 12 residues. Germline CDR1 and CDR2: LNHDA and SQIVND (reference sequence). V shed 10 bases and J shed 7 bases, with 16 bases lying between them.

The V and J genes are TRBV20-1 and TRBJ2-7; possible D gene TRBD1, 5 bases. Trimming stripped 3 bases from V and 4 bases from J, with 10 bases between. Germline CDR1 and CDR2: DFQATT and SNEGSKA (reference sequence). The CDR3 spans 12 residues. CDR3 in amino acids: CSARETEYEQYF. The CDR3 DNA follows: TGCAGTGCTAGGGAGACAGAGTACGAGCAGTACTTC.

The rearrangement links TRBV9 to TRBJ2-3, with 11 bases fitting TRBD2. This CDR3 is built from 16 residues. Trimming removed 0 bases from V and 5 bases from J; junction bases left unmatched: 5. The V gene's germline CDR1 is SGDLS and CDR2 YYNGEE. CDR3 sequence: CASSVGTSGSQDTQYF. CDR3 DNA sequence: TGTGCCAGCAGCGTAGGAACTAGCGGGAGTCAAGATACGCAGTATTTT.

J is TRBJ2-7 and V is TRBV7-8, with D maybe TRBD2 (7 bases). Trimming stripped 0 bases from V and 5 bases from J, with 11 bases between. Germline V gene lookup returns CDR1 SGHVS and CDR2 FQNEAQ. The CDR3 totals 14 residues. CDR3 DNA sequence: TGTGCCAGCAGCTTAGCGAGGGGGGGTCACGAGCAGTACTTC. Amino acids: CASSLARGGHEQYF.

The chain combines TRBV29-1 with TRBJ2-2; 8 positions agree with TRBD1. Germline CDR1 and CDR2: SQVTM and ANQGSEA. The length of the CDR3 is 15 residues. J gave up 0 bases and V 3 bases, and 3 bases lay outside the gene matches. CDR3 protein: CSVEGTGANTGELFF. The CDR3 DNA follows: TGCAGCGTTGAGGGGACAGGAGCGAACACCGGGGAGCTGTTTTTT.

The chain links TRBV20-1 to TRBJ2-7, with D possibly TRBD1 on 5 matching bases. The CDR3 consists of 12 residues. Trimming took off 0 bases at V and 3 bases at J, with 6 bases between the two ends. Per the germline V gene, CDR1 is DFQATT and CDR2 is SNEGSKA (reference sequence). CDR3 protein: CSAREGVYEQYF. The DNA of the CDR3 is TGCAGTGCTAGAGAAGGGGTCTACGAGCAGTACTTC.

This sequence joins TRBV2 and TRBJ1-6; no reliable D call. The germline gives CDR1 SNHLY, CDR2 FYNNEI. The CDR3 spans 13 residues. The V end lost 6 bases, the J end lost 7 bases, and 10 bases lay between the germline ends. Written as DNA, the CDR3 is TGTGCCAGCAGAGGGAGTTCAAATTCACCCCTCCACTTT. Residues: CASRGSSNSPLHF. Looking up the rest from reference TRBV2 and TRBJ1-6 gives the full variable domain: EPEVTQTPSHQVTQMGQEVILRCVPISNHLYFYWYRQILGQKVEFLVSFYNNEISEKSEIFDDQFSVERPDGSNFTLKIRSTKLEDSAMYFCASRGSSNSPLHFGNGTRLTVT.

The chain links TRBV20-1 to TRBJ2-7; 9 nucleotides agree with TRBD1. Germline lookup yields CDR1 DFQATT and CDR2 SNEGSKA (reference sequence). This CDR3 contains 14 residues. The V and J ends lost 5 bases and 11 bases, in that order; junction bases with no gene match: 16. As DNA, the CDR3 is TGCAGTGCTTTAGGACAGGGGAGCTCCCTTAGCAAGTACTTC. As protein: CSALGQGSSLSKYF.

CDR3 in amino acids: CASSEQGDGYTF. In nucleotides, the CDR3 is TGTGCCAGCAGTGAACAGGGGGATGGCTACACCTTC. V is TRBV2 and J is TRBJ1-2; 7 nucleotides align to TRBD1. The junction had 0 bases not matched to a gene; V was cut back by 2 bases and J by 6 bases. Germline values: CDR1 SNHLY, CDR2 FYNNEI. This CDR3 comprises 12 residues.

Many counts were recorded for this clonotype. V gene TRBV6-5 combines with J gene TRBJ2-7, with D perhaps TRBD1 (5 bases). Trimming cost V 7 bases and J 5 bases, with 21 bases left between them. CDR1 MNHEY and CDR2 SVGAGI come from the germline V gene. The CDR3 length is 15 residues. The CDR3 protein is CASNVGPLVVHEQYF. The CDR3, as DNA: TGTGCCAGCAATGTGGGGCCCCTGGTAGTCCACGAGCAGTACTTC.

This clonotype has a handful of counts. Germline and junction disagree at one end, which may indicate a read error. This chain joins TRBV6-1 and TRBJ2-7; D is tentatively TRBD1 or TRBD2 (6 bases each). Germline-derived CDR1 and CDR2 are MNHNS and SASEGT. This CDR3 is 15 amino acids long. The CDR3 nucleotides read TGCGCCAGCAGTGGGGGCAGCGGGCCGTACTACGAGCAGTACTTC. Amino acid sequence: CASSGGSGPYYEQYF.

Regarding this clonotype: This may arise from a read error, as a much more abundant clone is one base away. J is TRBJ1-2 and V is TRBV12-3 or TRBV12-4, with D perhaps matching TRBD1 (6 bases). Trimming pared 4 bases from V and 4 bases from J, leaving 13 bases between. The CDR3 covers 14 residues. CDR3 coding DNA: TGTGCCAGCAGTTACGGGGGGCGGACCTATGGCTACACCTTC. It specifies CASSYGGRTYGYTF.

The chain joins TRBV2 to TRBJ2-7, with 11 nucleotides matching TRBD2. The CDR3 runs to 15 residues. Looked up from germline, CDR1 is SNHLY and CDR2 is FYNNEI. The ends lost 4 bases at V and 2 bases at J; junction bases unmatched: 4. CDR3 DNA sequence: TGTGCCAGCAGTGGGGGGACTAGCGGAACCTACGAGCAGTACTTC. This encodes CASSGGTSGTYEQYF.

V gene TRBV7-6 combines with J gene TRBJ2-3; 11 bases match TRBD2. This CDR3 region has 16 residues. CDR1 is SGHVS and CDR2 is FNYEAQ in the germline V gene. V gave up 5 bases and J gave up 3 bases; unmatched junction bases: 7. The CDR3 protein is CASSLTGLAATDTQYF. CDR3 bases: TGTGCCAGCAGCCTGACGGGACTAGCGGCTACAGATACGCAGTATTTT.

This clonotype was recorded many times. CDR3 region: CASRTSGYPYEQYF. The CDR3 nucleotides are TGTGCCAGCAGGACTAGCGGATACCCCTACGAGCAGTACTTC. The V gene is TRBV5-6, the J gene TRBJ2-7, with 9 bases aligning to TRBD2. The CDR3 contains 14 residues. Germline V gene lookup returns CDR1 SGHDT and CDR2 YYEEEE. The ends lost 5 bases at V and 2 bases at J; junction bases unmatched: 5. Filled out from reference TRBV5-6 and TRBJ2-7, the complete variable domain reads DAGVTQSPTHLIKTRGQQVTLRCSPKSGHDTVSWYQQALGQGPQFIFQYYEEEERQRGNFPDRFSGHQFPNYSSELNVNALLLGDSALYLCASRTSGYPYEQYFGPGTRLTVT.

The genes are TRBV20-1 and TRBJ2-3, with TRBD2 matching 9 bases. The CDR3 spans 14 residues. V lost 7 bases, J lost 1 base, and 6 bases stayed unmatched. Per germline, CDR1 DFQATT and CDR2 SNEGSKA (reference sequence). CDR3 region: CSGTSSGGTDTQYF. The CDR3 DNA follows: TGCAGTGGGACGTCTAGCGGGGGCACAGATACGCAGTATTTT.

This clonotype was counted ten times or more. The V call is TRBV7-9, the J call TRBJ2-5; D possibly uses TRBD1 or TRBD2 (5 bases each). CDR3 length: 14 amino acids. V lost 5 bases to trimming and J lost 9 bases, with 19 bases between them. The germline V gene has CDR1 SEHNR and CDR2 FQNEAQ (reference sequence). The DNA for the CDR3 is TGTGCCAGCAGCGGGGGAAGACTGCGAGGGGCCCAGTACTTC. Translation gives CASSGGRLRGAQYF.

The chain has TRBV7-8 and TRBJ1-5; D remains unclear. V dropped 5 bases and J dropped 1 base, with 12 bases sitting between them. The CDR3 consists of 15 residues. Germline values: CDR1 SGHVS, CDR2 FQNEAQ. Here the CDR3 reads CASSENGGSNQPQHF. For the CDR3, the DNA is TGTGCCAGCAGCGAGAATGGTGGAAGCAATCAGCCCCAGCATTTT. The full variable domain, completed using reference TRBV7-8 and TRBJ1-5, is GAGVSQSPRYKVAKRGQDVALRCDPISGHVSLFWYQQALGQGPEFLTYFQNEAQLDKSGLPSDRFFAERPEGSVSTLKIQRTQQEDSAVYLCASSENGGSNQPQHFGDGTRLSIL.

This rearrangement joins TRBV2 to TRBJ1-4; D gene ambiguous. Germline V gene sequence: CDR1 SNHLY, CDR2 FYNNEI. Trimming took 5 bases from V and 0 from J, leaving 7 bases between them. There are 14 residues in the CDR3. The CDR3 nucleotides read TGTGCCAGCAGTTCGTTAGCAACTAATGAAAAACTGTTTTTT. This codes for CASSSLATNEKLFF.